Following are 7 T cell receptor beta chains from one sample sequenced in a study of blood T cell repertoires in COVID-19 (TCRdb year 2020). Libraries came from the immunoSEQ multiplex PCR assay. The source is immuneACCESS, and TCRdb retained only in-frame sequences with V and J called. Part of the clones is not carried over; for the studies checked, unresolved V genes explain less than half of this, and the remainder is unexplained. Recorded for this sample are some 250,000 clones; around 81% of them occurred a single time. The ten largest clones capture 7.5% of the sample. The sample taken for sequencing was peripheral blood. The receptors shown here come from a woman of 80 years or more with COVID-19, enrolled during active disease.

This chain joins TRBV19 and TRBJ1-2; tentative D call: TRBD1 (6 bases). Germline CDR1 reads LNHDA; CDR2 reads SQIVND (reference sequence). Between the trimmed V and J ends, which lost 3 bases and 2 bases, there was a span of 13 bases. This CDR3 has 15 amino acids. CDR3 bases: TGTGCCAGTAGTATGGCTACAGGGTGGAACTATGGCTACACCTTC. It codes for CASSMATGWNYGYTF.

This clone was picked up one time. The chain is built from TRBV20-1 and TRBJ1-2, with D hard to call. CDR1 is DFQATT, CDR2 SNEGSKA, per germline (reference sequence). The CDR3 is 11 amino acids. Trimming left V 4 bases short and J 9 bases short, with 12 bases between. The CDR3 region is CSAKPYSSYTF. CDR3 nucleotide sequence: TGCAGTGCTAAGCCTTACAGCAGCTACACCTTC.

CDR3 region: CASSLGASGGYNEQFF. CDR3 DNA sequence: TGTGCCAGCAGCCTGGGGGCTAGCGGGGGATACAATGAGCAGTTCTTC. V is TRBV5-4 and J is TRBJ2-1, with 10 nucleotides matching TRBD2. CDR1 and CDR2 from the germline V gene are SGHNT and YYREEE (reference sequence). This CDR3 contains 16 residues. The junction had 8 bases not matched to a gene; V was cut back by 4 bases and J by 4 bases.

This chain joins TRBV3-1 (or the pseudogene TRBV3-2) and TRBJ1-1; possible D gene TRBD1, 5 bases. CDR3 length: 14 amino acids. Trimming removed 4 bases from V and 1 base from J, with 10 bases in between. CDR1 and CDR2 from the germline V gene are LGHDT and YNNKEL (reference sequence). The CDR3 DNA is TGTGCCAGCAGCCCCCGGGGGACGAACACTGAAGCTTTCTTT. Its protein is CASSPRGTNTEAFF.

The chain uses TRBV23-1 and TRBJ1-4; unclear D gene. TRBV23-1 is marked as an open reading frame, function uncertain. The CDR3 is 14 amino acids. V was cut by 2 bases and J by 6 bases, with 10 bases left in between. The CDR3 region has the DNA TGCGCCAGCAGTCAAGGAGTGCCGGATGAAAAACTGTTTTTT. It translates to CASSQGVPDEKLFF.

The genes are TRBV10-3 and TRBJ1-5, with D perhaps matching TRBD1 (5 bases). The CDR3 sequence is 14 residues long. V was shortened by 4 bases and J by 4 bases, with 11 bases between the two germline ends. The germline V gene encodes CDR1 ENHRY and CDR2 SYGVKD. This CDR3 is CAISGGAENQPQHF. In nucleotides, the CDR3 is TGTGCCATCAGTGGTGGGGCAGAGAATCAGCCCCAGCATTTT.

The chain has TRBV18 and TRBJ1-4; no firm D call. V was clipped by 3 bases and J by 5 bases, with 13 bases between them. Per germline, CDR1 KGHSH and CDR2 LQKENI. The CDR3 length is 15 residues. CDR3: CASSPSLSENEKLFF. The CDR3 region has the DNA TGTGCCAGCTCACCCTCCCTCAGCGAAAATGAAAAACTGTTTTTT.